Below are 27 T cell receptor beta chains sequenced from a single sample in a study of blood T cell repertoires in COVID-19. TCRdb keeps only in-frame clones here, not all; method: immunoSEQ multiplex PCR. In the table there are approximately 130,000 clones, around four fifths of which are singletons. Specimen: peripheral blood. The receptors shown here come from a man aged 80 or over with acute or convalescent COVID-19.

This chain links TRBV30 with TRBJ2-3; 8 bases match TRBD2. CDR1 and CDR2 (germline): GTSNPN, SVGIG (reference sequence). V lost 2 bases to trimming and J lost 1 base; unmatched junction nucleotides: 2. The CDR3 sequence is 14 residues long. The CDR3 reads CAWSQAGGTDTQYF. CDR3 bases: TGTGCCTGGAGTCAAGCGGGGGGCACAGATACGCAGTATTTT.

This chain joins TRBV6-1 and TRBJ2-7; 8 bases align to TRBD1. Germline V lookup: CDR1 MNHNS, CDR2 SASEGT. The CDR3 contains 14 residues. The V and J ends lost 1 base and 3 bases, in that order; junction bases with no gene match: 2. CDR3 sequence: CASSEGQGNYEQYF. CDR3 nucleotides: TGTGCCAGCAGTGAAGGACAGGGGAACTACGAGCAGTACTTC.

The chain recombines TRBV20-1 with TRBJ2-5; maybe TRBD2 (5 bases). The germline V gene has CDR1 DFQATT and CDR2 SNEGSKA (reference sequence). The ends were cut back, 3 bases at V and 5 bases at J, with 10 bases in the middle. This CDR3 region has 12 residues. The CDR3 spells CSASSGLETQYF. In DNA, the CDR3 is TGCAGTGCTAGTTCGGGGTTGGAGACCCAGTACTTC.

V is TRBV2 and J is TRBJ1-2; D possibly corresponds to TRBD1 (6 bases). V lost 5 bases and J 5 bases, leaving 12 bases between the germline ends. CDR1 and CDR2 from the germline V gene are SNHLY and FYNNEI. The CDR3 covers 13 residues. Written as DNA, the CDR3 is TGTGCCAGCAGTTCCTCACAGGGTTATGGCTACACCTTC. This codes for CASSSSQGYGYTF.

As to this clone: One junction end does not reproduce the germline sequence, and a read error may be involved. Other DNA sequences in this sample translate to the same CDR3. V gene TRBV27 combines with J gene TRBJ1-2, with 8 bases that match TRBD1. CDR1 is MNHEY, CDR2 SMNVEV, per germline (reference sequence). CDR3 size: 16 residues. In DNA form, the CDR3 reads TGTGCCAGCAGTTTACCCAGGGGGCGAGGAGTCTATGGCTACACTTTC. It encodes CASSLPRGRGVYGYTF.

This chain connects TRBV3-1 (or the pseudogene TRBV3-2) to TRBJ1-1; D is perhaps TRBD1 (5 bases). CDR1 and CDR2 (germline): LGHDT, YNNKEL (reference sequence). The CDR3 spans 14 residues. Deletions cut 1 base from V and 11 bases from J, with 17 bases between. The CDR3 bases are TGTGCCAGCAGCCAAGGTCTAATAGGGGCAGAGGCTTTCTTT. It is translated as CASSQGLIGAEAFF.

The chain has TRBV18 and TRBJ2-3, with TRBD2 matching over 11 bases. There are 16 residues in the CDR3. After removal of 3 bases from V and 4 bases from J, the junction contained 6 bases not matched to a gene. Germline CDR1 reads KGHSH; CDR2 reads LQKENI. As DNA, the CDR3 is TGTGCCAGCTCACCGATAGCGGGGGGGCGTCCAGATACGCAGTATTTT. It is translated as CASSPIAGGRPDTQYF.

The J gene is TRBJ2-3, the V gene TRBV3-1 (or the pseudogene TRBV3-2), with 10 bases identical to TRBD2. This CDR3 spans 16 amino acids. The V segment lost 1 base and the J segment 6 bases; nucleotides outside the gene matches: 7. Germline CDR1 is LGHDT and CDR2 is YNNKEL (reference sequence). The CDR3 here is CASSQVRLAGADTQYF. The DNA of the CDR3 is TGTGCCAGCAGCCAAGTGCGGCTAGCGGGGGCGGATACGCAGTATTTT.

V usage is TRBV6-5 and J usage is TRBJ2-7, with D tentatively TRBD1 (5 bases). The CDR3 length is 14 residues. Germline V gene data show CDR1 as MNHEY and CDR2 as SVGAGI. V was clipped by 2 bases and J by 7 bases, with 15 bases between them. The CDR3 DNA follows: TGTGCCAGCAGTTACAGCTTGGGCGACAGAGAGCAGTACTTC. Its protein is CASSYSLGDREQYF.

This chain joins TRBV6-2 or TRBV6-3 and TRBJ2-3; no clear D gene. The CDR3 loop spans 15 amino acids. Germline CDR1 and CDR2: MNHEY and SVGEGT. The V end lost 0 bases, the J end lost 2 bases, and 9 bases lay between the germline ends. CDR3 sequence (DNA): TGTGCCAGCAGTTACTCAGAACAAAACACAGATACGCAGTATTTT. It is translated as CASSYSEQNTDTQYF.

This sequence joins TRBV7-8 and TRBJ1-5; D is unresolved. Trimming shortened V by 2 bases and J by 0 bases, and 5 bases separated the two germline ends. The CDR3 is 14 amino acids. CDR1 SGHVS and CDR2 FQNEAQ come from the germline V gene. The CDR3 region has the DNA TGTGCCAGCAGCTTATACTATAGCAATCAGCCCCAGCATTTT. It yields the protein CASSLYYSNQPQHF.

This CDR3 reads CAGGERYYEQYF. The CDR3 DNA sequence: TGTGCCGGAGGGGAGAGATACTACGAGCAGTACTTC. The chain uses TRBV6-5 and TRBJ2-7; a weak D match, TRBD2 (6 bases). V shed 11 bases and J shed 3 bases, with 14 bases lying between them. Per the germline V gene, CDR1 is MNHEY and CDR2 is SVGAGI. The CDR3 is 12 residues long.

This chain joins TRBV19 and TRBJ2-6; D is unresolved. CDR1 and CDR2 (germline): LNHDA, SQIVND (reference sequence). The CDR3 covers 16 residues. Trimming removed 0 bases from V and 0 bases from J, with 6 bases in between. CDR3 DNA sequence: TGTGCCAGTAGTATAGATGGCAGCTCTGGGGCCAACGTCCTGACTTTC. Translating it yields CASSIDGSSGANVLTF.

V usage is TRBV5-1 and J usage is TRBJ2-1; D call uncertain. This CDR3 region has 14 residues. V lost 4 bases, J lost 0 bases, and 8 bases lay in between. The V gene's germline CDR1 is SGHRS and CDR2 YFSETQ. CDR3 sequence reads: CASSRVSSYNEQFF. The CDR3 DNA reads TGCGCCAGCAGCCGTGTCAGCTCCTACAATGAGCAGTTCTTC.

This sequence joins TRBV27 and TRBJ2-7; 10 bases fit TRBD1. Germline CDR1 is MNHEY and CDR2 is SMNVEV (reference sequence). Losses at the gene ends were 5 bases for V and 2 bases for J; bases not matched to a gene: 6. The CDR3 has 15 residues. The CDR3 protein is CASSGAGTGAYEQYF. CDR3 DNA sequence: TGTGCCAGCAGTGGCGCCGGGACAGGGGCCTACGAGCAGTACTTC.

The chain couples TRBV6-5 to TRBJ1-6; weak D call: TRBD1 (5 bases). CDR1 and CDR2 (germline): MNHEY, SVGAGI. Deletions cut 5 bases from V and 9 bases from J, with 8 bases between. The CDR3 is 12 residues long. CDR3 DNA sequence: TGTGCCAGCAGTAGGGGCGTTTCACCCCTCCACTTT. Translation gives CASSRGVSPLHF.

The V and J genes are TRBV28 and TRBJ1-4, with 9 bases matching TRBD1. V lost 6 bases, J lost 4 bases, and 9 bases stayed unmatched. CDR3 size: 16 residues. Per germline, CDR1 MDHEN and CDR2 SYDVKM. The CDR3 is CASRANRGLINEKLFF. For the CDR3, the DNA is TGTGCCAGCAGAGCCAACAGGGGGCTGATTAATGAAAAACTGTTTTTT. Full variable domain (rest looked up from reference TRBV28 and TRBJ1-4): DVKVTQSSRYLVKRTGEKVFLECVQDMDHENMFWYRQDPGLGLRLIYFSYDVKMKEKGDIPEGYSVSREKKERFSLILESASTNQTSMYLCASRANRGLINEKLFFGSGTQLSVL.

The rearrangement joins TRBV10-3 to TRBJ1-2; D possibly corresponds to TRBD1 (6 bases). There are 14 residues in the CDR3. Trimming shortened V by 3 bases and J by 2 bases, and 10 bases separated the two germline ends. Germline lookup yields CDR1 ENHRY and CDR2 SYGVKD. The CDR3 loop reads CAISDTGRNYGYTF. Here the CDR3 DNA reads TGTGCCATCAGTGACACAGGGAGAAACTATGGCTACACCTTC.

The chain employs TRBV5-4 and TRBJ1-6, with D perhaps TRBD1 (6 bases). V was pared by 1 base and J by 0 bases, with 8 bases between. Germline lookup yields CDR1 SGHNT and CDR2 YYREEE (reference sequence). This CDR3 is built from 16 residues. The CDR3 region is CASSLTGSSYNSPLHF. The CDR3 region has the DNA TGTGCCAGCAGCTTGACAGGGAGCTCCTATAATTCACCCCTCCACTTT. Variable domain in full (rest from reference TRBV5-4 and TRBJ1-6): ETGVTQSPTHLIKTRGQQVTLRCSSQSGHNTVSWYQQALGQGPQFIFQYYREEENGRGNFPPRFSGLQFPNYSSELNVNALELDDSALYLCASSLTGSSYNSPLHFGNGTRLTVT.

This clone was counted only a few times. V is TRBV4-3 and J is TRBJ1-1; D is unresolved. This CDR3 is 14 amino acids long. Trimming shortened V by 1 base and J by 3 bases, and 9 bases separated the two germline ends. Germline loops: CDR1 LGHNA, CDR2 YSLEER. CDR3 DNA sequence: TGCGCCAGCAGCCAAGGGCCGGGATACACTGAAGCTTTCTTT. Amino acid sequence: CASSQGPGYTEAFF.

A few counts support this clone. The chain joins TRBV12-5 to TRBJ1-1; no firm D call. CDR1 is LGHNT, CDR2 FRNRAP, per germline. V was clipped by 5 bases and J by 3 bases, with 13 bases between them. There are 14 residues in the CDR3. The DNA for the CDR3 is TGTGCTAGTGGTGATACCCTGAGGTACACTGAAGCTTTCTTT. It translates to CASGDTLRYTEAFF. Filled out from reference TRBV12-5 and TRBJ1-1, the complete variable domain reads DARVTQTPRHKVTEMGQEVTMRCQPILGHNTVFWYRQTMMQGLELLAYFRNRAPLDDSGMPKDRFSAEMPDATLATLKIQPSEPRDSAVYFCASGDTLRYTEAFFGQGTRLTVV.

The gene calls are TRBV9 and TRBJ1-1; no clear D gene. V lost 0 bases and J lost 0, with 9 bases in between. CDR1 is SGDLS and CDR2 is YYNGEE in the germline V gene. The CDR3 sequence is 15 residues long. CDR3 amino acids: CASSVAPGMNTEAFF. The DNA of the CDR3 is TGTGCCAGCAGCGTAGCTCCGGGGATGAACACTGAAGCTTTCTTT.

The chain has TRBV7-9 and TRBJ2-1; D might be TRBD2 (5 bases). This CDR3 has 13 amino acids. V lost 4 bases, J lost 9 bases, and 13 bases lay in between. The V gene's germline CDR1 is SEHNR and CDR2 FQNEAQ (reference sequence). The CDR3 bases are TGTGCCAGCAGCTACAACGGGGTGGGTGAGCAGTTCTTC. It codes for CASSYNGVGEQFF.

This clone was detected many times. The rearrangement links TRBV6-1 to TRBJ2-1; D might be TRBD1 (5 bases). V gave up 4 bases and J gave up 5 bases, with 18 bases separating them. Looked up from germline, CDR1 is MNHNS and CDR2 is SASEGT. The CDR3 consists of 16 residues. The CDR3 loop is CASSGLSGSSHNEQFF. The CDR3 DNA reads TGTGCCAGCAGTGGGCTCTCAGGGTCATCCCACAATGAGCAGTTCTTC.

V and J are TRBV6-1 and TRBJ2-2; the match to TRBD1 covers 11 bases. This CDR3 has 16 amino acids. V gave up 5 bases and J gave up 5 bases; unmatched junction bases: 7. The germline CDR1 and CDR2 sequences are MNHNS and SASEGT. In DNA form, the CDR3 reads TGTGCCAGCAGTAAAGGACAGGGGGCGGGTACCGGGGAGCTGTTTTTT. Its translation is CASSKGQGAGTGELFF.

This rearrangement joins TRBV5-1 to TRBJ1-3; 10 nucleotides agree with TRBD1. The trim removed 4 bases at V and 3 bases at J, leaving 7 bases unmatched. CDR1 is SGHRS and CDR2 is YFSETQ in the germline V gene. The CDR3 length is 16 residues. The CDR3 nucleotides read TGCGCCAGCAGCCCAACCAGGACAGGGGGTGGAAACACCATATATTTT. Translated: CASSPTRTGGGNTIYF. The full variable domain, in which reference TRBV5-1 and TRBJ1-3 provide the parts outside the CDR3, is KAGVTQTPRYLIKTRGQQVTLSCSPISGHRSVSWYQQTPGQGLQFLFEYFSETQRNKGNFPGRFSGRQFSNSRSEMNVSTLELGDSALYLCASSPTRTGGGNTIYFGEGSWLTVV.

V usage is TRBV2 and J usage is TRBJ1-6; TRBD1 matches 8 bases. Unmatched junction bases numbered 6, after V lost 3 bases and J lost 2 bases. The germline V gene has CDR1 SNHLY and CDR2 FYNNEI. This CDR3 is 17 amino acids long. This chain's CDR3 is CASSEDRVVTYNSPLHF. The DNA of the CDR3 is TGTGCCAGCAGTGAGGACAGGGTGGTTACCTATAATTCACCCCTCCACTTT.